This T cell receptor (beta chain) was observed in a study of graft-versus-host responses after intestinal transplantation (TCRdb year 2021). About the study as a whole: Recipients received multivisceral, liver-intestinal, or isolated intestinal transplants. Every recipient was given anti-thymocyte globulin induction, followed by 2 to 4 years of maintenance tacrolimus and steroids. Graft-versus-host and host-versus-graft alloreactive T cell clones were tracked in the graft, circulation and bone marrow after intestinal transplantation using bulk TCR-beta CDR3 sequencing. To identify alloreactive clones, pre-transplant mixed lymphocyte reaction products were sequenced and compared with unstimulated pre-transplant donor and recipient T cells. Of the 20 to 25 intestinal transplant recipients enrolled in the cohort, one of whom was a retransplant, a few patients without pretransplant specimens were excluded. A peak of at least 4% donor T cells among recipient peripheral blood mononuclear cells was the definition used for donor T cell macrochimerism. Instead of going to the commercial service, samples from a few later patients were sequenced in-house on an Illumina MiSeq and processed with MiXCR. What the work shows at the level of the full study, not this receptor alone: Conclusions were limited by the relatively low number and heterogeneity of intestinal transplant patients. Patients with donor T cell macrochimerism had high GvH to HvG T cell clonal ratios in their allografts. Peak levels of circulating GvH clones were associated with declines in HvG clones early after transplant. GvH clones were detected in recipient bone marrow, and some of these GvH clones were observed earlier in ileal mucosa or blood, consistent with an intestinal mucosal origin.

According to the study, the label for this sample's time point signals: cells obtained before transplantation from donor or recipient. CD3+CD4+ and CD3+CD8+ populations were FACS-sorted from unstimulated pre-transplant donor and recipient cells taken from spleen or lymph nodes. The CDR3 covers 15 residues, taking in both the cysteine and the phenylalanine. Only the CDR3 part of the read is kept: 45 bases, read in frame from the first base. Reading the germline V gene gives CDR1 MNHNS and CDR2 SASEGT. V is shortened by 4 bases, J by 0 bases, and the region joining them spans 10 bases. Receptor libraries were prepared by the immunoSEQ multiplex PCR assay. For most patients, genomic DNA was isolated using the Qiagen DNeasy Blood and Tissue Kit and was shipped frozen to Adaptive Biotechnologies for TCR sequencing. High-throughput TCR-beta CDR3 sequencing of genomic DNA from most patients was performed by Adaptive Biotechnologies. The authors' analysis ran thus. TCR sequencing data for 15 to 20 patients were retrieved from Adaptive's ImmunoSEQ software; a few other patients were processed with MiXCR and VDJtools. To correct CD4 versus CD8 sorting errors, sequences present in both subsets at a frequency ratio below 5:1 were removed. CDR3 nucleotide sequences shared between donor and recipient were removed because the origin of such sequences could not be assigned. At least 2-fold expansion over unstimulated cells and a minimum CFSE-low frequency of 0.002% (template counts) or 0.001% (read counts) were required for clones to be classified as alloreactive. Mappable clones were those detected in sequenced pre-transplant spleen, lymph node, or MLR CFSE-low populations of the donor or recipient. The cumulative frequency of alloreactive clones was calculated as a percentage of all sequences, weighted by copy number. TCRdb's version of the immuneACCESS table is confined to in-frame rearrangements and falls short of the full clone set. An unresolved V gene accounts for under half of the shortfall where checked; the remainder is of unknown origin. That table gives V, J and clone size, and the DNA gave D and trimming. For this sample there are some 93,000 clones; over 75% appear just once. The ten largest clones take up 0.5% of the sample.

As to this clone: Its antigen remains unidentified. It has no much larger one-base neighbor in the sample; base qualities were not kept.

The sample was unstimulated CD8+ T cells sorted from spleen or lymph node cells, taken before intestinal transplant. The sequence is built from TRBV6-1 and TRBJ2-1; too little of a D gene remains to name it. The origin of this receptor is a human donor who received an intestinal transplant. This receptor has the CDR3 CASSGWADSYNEQFF. The DNA sequence is as follows: TGTGCCAGCAGTGGGTGGGCAGACTCCTACAATGAGCAGTTCTTC.